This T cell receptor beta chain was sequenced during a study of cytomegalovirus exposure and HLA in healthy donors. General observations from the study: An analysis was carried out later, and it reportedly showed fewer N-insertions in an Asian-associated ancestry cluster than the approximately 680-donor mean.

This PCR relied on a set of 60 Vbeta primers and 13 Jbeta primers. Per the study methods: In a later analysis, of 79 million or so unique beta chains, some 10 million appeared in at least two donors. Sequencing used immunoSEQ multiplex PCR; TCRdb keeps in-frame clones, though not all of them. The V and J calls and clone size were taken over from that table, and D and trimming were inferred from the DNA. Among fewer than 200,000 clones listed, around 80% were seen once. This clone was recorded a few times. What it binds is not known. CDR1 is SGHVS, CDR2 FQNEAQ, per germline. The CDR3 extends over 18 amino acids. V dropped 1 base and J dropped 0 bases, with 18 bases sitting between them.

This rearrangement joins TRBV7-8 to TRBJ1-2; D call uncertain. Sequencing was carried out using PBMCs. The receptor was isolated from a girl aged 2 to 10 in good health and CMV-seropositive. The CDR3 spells CASSLDVDIRGANYGYTF. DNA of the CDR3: TGTGCCAGCAGCTTAGATGTTGATATCCGGGGAGCTAACTATGGCTACACCTTC.